The 11 T cell receptor beta chains listed next were all sequenced from one sample in a study of blood T cell repertoires in COVID-19. Only in-frame clones appear in the TCRdb table, and some are missing; sequencing was by immunoSEQ multiplex PCR. The sample consists of 95,000 to 150,000 clones, about four fifths of them appearing once. Material: peripheral blood. The source is a man aged 25-45 years with COVID-19, enrolled during active disease.

The gene calls are TRBV9 and TRBJ1-6, with D maybe TRBD1 (5 bases). CDR1 SGDLS and CDR2 YYNGEE come from the germline V gene. V lost 1 base and J 7 bases, leaving 18 bases between the germline ends. This CDR3 region has 17 residues. Written as DNA, the CDR3 is TGTGCCAGCAGCGTATCGTTCGGTGGGGGGGGAAATTCACCCCTCCACTTT. It is translated as CASSVSFGGGGNSPLHF.

This chain joins TRBV4-3 and TRBJ2-3; 10 nucleotides match TRBD2. The CDR3 is made up of 15 amino acids. The germline CDR1 and CDR2 sequences are LGHNA and YSLEER. Trimming took 1 base from V and 4 from J; bases not matched to a gene: 2. The CDR3 DNA follows: TGCGCCAGCAGCCAAGCCAGCGGGGGGGCAGATACGCAGTATTTT. Translating it yields CASSQASGGADTQYF.

The rearrangement uses TRBV5-4 and TRBJ1-2, with D perhaps matching TRBD1 (5 bases). V lost 4 bases, J lost 0 bases, and 13 bases lay in between. Germline V lookup: CDR1 SGHNT, CDR2 YYREEE (reference sequence). The CDR3 sequence is 15 residues long. The CDR3 DNA is TGTGCCAGCAGCCTACAGGCGAGAGCTAACTATGGCTACACCTTC. It specifies CASSLQARANYGYTF.

The CDR3 DNA follows: TGCGCCAGCACTCCCGGGCAGGGGGAGTTGAACACTGAAGCTTTCTTT. Residues: CASTPGQGELNTEAFF. V usage is TRBV5-1 and J usage is TRBJ1-1; TRBD1 aligns across 7 bases. V was clipped by 6 bases and J by 0 bases; unmatched bases: 11. The germline V gene encodes CDR1 SGHRS and CDR2 YFSETQ. This CDR3 has 16 residues. Drawing the rest from reference TRBV5-1 and TRBJ1-1, the complete variable domain is KAGVTQTPRYLIKTRGQQVTLSCSPISGHRSVSWYQQTPGQGLQFLFEYFSETQRNKGNFPGRFSGRQFSNSRSEMNVSTLELGDSALYLCASTPGQGELNTEAFFGQGTRLTVV.

This clone was counted once. The genes are TRBV4-2 and TRBJ2-1; 8 bases agree with TRBD2. This CDR3 has 16 residues. The germline CDR1 and CDR2 sequences are LGHNA and YNFKEQ. Trimming removed 0 bases from V and 3 bases from J; junction bases left unmatched: 4. CDR3 protein: CASSQDAAGGYNEQFF. For the CDR3, the DNA is TGTGCCAGCAGCCAAGATGCCGCGGGGGGCTACAATGAGCAGTTCTTC.

The chain couples TRBV28 to TRBJ2-1; D is unclear. Germline assignment: CDR1 MDHEN and CDR2 SYDVKM. CDR3 size: 11 residues. Trimming stripped 6 bases from V and 6 bases from J, with 6 bases between. CDR3 coding DNA: TGTGCCAGCAGCCGTAGCAATGAGCAGTTCTTC. It codes for CASSRSNEQFF.

This sequence joins TRBV6-5 and TRBJ2-5; 10 bases are a match to TRBD2. This CDR3 comprises 13 residues. Germline V gene data show CDR1 as MNHEY and CDR2 as SVGAGI. The V segment lost 8 bases and the J segment 5 bases; nucleotides outside the gene matches: 5. The CDR3 nucleotides are TGTGCCAGCGGTCGAGCGGGAGGGGAGACCCAGTACTTC. Translating it yields CASGRAGGETQYF.

V is TRBV5-1 and J is TRBJ2-2; the D is unclear. CDR1 is SGHRS, CDR2 YFSETQ, per germline. The CDR3 contains 15 residues. Deletions cut 6 bases from V and 1 base from J, with 13 bases between. The CDR3 spells CASTEPGRNTGELFF. In DNA, the CDR3 is TGCGCCAGCACAGAACCTGGTCGGAACACCGGGGAGCTGTTTTTT.

V usage is TRBV7-2 and J usage is TRBJ2-1, with D maybe TRBD1 (8 bases). The CDR3 runs to 15 residues. V lost 5 bases to trimming and J lost 8 bases, with 19 bases between them. Germline V gene sequence: CDR1 SGHTA, CDR2 FQGNSA. The chain's CDR3 is CASSRYQRGQDEQFF. The DNA of the CDR3 is TGTGCCAGCAGCCGCTATCAGCGGGGACAGGATGAGCAGTTCTTC.

V usage is TRBV7-6 and J usage is TRBJ2-3, with 10 bases aligning to TRBD1. This CDR3 has 17 residues. The V gene end was trimmed by 5 bases and the J gene end by 4 bases; junction bases not matched to a gene: 12. The germline V gene encodes CDR1 SGHVS and CDR2 FNYEAQ. The CDR3 sequence is CASSHNSGQGFPDTQYF. For the CDR3, the DNA is TGTGCCAGCAGCCACAATTCGGGACAGGGGTTTCCAGATACGCAGTATTTT. The variable domain in full, completed from reference TRBV7-6 and TRBJ2-3, reads GAGVSQSPRYKVTKRGQDVALRCDPISGHVSLYWYRQALGQGPEFLTYFNYEAQQDKSGLPNDRFSAERPEGSISTLTIQRTEQRDSAMYRCASSHNSGQGFPDTQYFGPGTRLTVL.

The chain recombines TRBV4-3 with TRBJ2-3; 13 bases fit TRBD2. Germline CDR1 is LGHNA and CDR2 is YSLEER. The CDR3 consists of 16 residues. With 1 base clipped from V and 4 bases from J, the junction kept 2 bases outside the gene matches. The CDR3, as DNA: TGCGCCAGCAGCCAAGTACTAGCGGGGGGGCCAGATACGCAGTATTTT. Translating it yields CASSQVLAGGPDTQYF.